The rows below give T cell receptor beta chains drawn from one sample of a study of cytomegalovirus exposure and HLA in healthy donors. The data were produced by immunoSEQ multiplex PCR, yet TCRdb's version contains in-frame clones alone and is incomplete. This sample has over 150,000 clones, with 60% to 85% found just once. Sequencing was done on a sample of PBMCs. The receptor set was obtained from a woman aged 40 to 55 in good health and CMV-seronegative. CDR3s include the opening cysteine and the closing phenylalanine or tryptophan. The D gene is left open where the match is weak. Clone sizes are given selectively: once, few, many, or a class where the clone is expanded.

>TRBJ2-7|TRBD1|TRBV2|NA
CASRAGTASYEQYF
TGTGCCAGCAGGGCCGGGACAGCTTCCTACGAGCAGTACTTC
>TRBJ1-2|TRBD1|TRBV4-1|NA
CASSPGQVTNYGYTF
TGCGCCAGCAGCCCGGGACAGGTCACTAACTATGGCTACACCTTC
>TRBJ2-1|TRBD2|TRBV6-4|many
CASSDRSGEWNEQFF
TGTGCCAGCAGTGACCGTAGCGGGGAGTGGAATGAGCAGTTCTTC
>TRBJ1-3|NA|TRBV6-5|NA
CASTTGYPGNTIYF
TGTGCCAGCACCACAGGGTATCCTGGAAACACCATATATTTT
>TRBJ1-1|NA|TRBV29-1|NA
CSVSGWRNTEAFF
TGCAGCGTTTCCGGGTGGAGGAACACTGAAGCTTTCTTT
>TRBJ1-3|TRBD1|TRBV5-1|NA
CASSSDRGRGNTIYF
TGCGCCAGCAGCTCGGACAGGGGACGTGGAAACACCATATATTTT
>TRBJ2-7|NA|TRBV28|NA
CASSLSRGPYEQYF
TGTGCCAGCAGTTTATCCAGGGGACCCTACGAGCAGTACTTC
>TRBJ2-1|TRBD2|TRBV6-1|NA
CASIKSGTYEQFF
TGTGCCAGCATTAAAAGCGGGACCTATGAGCAGTTCTTC
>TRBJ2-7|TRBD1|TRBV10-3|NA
CAISWDRGAVEQYF
TGTGCCATCAGTTGGGACAGGGGCGCGGTCGAGCAGTACTTC
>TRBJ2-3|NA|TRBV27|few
CASSSRLGSTDTQYF
TGTGCCAGCAGTTCCAGACTAGGGTCCACAGATACGCAGTATTTT
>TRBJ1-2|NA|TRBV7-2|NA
CASSLARDGGRGYTF
TGTGCCAGCAGCTTAGCTCGGGACGGGGGAAGGGGCTACACCTTC
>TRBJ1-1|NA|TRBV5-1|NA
CASSHEGTLNTEAFF
TGCGCCAGCAGCCACGAAGGGACTTTGAACACTGAAGCTTTCTTT
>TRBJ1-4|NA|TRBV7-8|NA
CASSLAIRSNEKLFF
TGTGCCAGCAGCTTAGCGATCCGGTCTAATGAAAAACTGTTTTTT
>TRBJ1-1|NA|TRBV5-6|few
CASSFGGDTEAFF
TGTGCCAGCAGCTTCGGAGGGGACACTGAAGCTTTCTTT
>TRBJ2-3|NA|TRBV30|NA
CAWSVSYRGSTDTQYF
TGTGCCTGGAGTGTCTCTTACCGCGGGAGCACAGATACGCAGTATTTT
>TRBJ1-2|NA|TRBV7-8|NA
CASSLRQEGGYTF
TGTGCCAGCAGCTTAAGGCAGGAGGGAGGCTACACCTTC
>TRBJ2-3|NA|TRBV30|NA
CAWSQGGGITDTQYF
TGTGCCTGGAGTCAAGGGGGGGGAATCACAGATACGCAGTATTTT
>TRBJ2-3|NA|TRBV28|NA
CASSPLFAGRTDTQYF
TGTGCCAGCAGTCCCCTTTTTGCGGGCCGCACAGATACGCAGTATTTT
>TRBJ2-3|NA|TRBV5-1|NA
CASSLARGPSDTQYF
TGCGCCAGCAGCTTGGCCAGGGGTCCCTCGGATACGCAGTATTTT
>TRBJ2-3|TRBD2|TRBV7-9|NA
CASSFTSGEDTQYF
TGTGCCAGCAGCTTTACTAGCGGGGAGGATACGCAGTATTTT
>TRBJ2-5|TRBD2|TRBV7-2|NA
CASSLVGSGGSTQYF
TGTGCCAGCAGCTTAGTTGGTAGCGGGGGATCGACCCAGTACTTC
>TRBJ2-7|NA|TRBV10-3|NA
CAITPLEGAVPYEQYF
TGTGCCATCACTCCCTTGGAAGGGGCAGTTCCATACGAGCAGTACTTC
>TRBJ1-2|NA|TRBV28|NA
CASSLSPGGSLSTF
TGTGCCAGCAGCCTGAGTCCGGGGGGATCTTTATCCACCTTC
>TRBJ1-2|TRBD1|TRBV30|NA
CAWRGQGDYGYTF
TGTGCCTGGAGGGGACAGGGGGACTATGGCTACACCTTC
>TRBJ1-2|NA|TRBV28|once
CASTLGPGDYGYTF
TGTGCCAGCACCTTGGGGCCGGGGGACTATGGCTACACCTTC
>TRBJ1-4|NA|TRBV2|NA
CASLADLNEKLFF
TGTGCCAGCTTGGCGGATCTTAATGAAAAACTGTTTTTT
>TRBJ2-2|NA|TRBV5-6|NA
CASSLTLGRTGELFF
TGTGCCAGCAGCTTGACGTTAGGGAGAACCGGGGAGCTGTTTTTT
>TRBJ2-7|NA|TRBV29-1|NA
CSVEQGYEQYF
TGCAGCGTTGAACAGGGCTACGAGCAGTACTTC
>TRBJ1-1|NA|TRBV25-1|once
CAWLRGADTEAFF
TGTGCCTGGCTTCGGGGGGCGGACACTGAAGCTTTCTTT
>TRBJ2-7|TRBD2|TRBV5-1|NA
CASSGSLAGTYEQYF
TGCGCCAGCAGCGGCTCACTAGCGGGAACCTACGAGCAGTACTTC
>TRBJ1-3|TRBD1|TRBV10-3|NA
CAISPGTASGNTIYF
TGTGCCATCAGTCCCGGGACAGCCTCTGGAAACACCATATATTTT
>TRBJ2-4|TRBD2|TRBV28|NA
CASSLVGGARGNIQYF
TGTGCCAGCAGTTTAGTCGGGGGGGCCCGGGGAAACATTCAGTACTTC
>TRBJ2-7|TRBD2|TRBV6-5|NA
CASSYGGVSGYEQYF
TGTGCCAGCAGTTACGGGGGGGTATCCGGGTACGAGCAGTACTTC
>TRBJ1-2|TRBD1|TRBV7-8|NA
CASSSTEQGGSYGYTF
TGTGCCAGCAGCTCCACCGAACAGGGGGGTAGCTATGGCTACACCTTC
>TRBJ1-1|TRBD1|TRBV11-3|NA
CASSLDTSGGTEAFF
TGTGCCAGCAGCTTAGATACCTCAGGGGGCACTGAAGCTTTCTTT
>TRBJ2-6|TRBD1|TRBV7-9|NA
CASSLTGGGGGANVLTF
TGTGCCAGCAGCTTGACAGGGGGCGGGGGTGGGGCCAACGTCCTGACTTTC
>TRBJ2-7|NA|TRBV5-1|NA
CASSPQGFNEQYF
TGCGCCAGCAGCCCACAGGGCTTCAACGAGCAGTACTTC
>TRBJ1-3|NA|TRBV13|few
CASSRRGGGNTIYF
TGTGCCAGCAGCCGTCGCGGGGGAGGAAACACCATATATTTT
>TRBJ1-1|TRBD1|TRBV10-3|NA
CAITLGAGGYSYTEAFF
TGTGCCATCACTCTAGGGGCAGGGGGCTATTCTTACACTGAAGCTTTCTTT
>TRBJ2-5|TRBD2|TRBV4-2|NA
CASSQDRNSGRLGEETQYF
TGTGCCAGCAGCCAAGATCGGAATAGCGGGAGGTTAGGTGAAGAGACCCAGTACTTC
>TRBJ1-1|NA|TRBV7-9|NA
CASSPPEAVGTEAFF
TGTGCCAGCAGCCCCCCCGAGGCGGTCGGCACTGAAGCTTTCTTT
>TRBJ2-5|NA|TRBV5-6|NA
CASSLPGQETQYF
TGTGCCAGCAGCTTGCCGGGCCAAGAGACCCAGTACTTC
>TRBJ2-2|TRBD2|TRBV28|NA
CASSPAGEGPGELFF
TGTGCCAGCAGCCCAGCGGGGGAGGGTCCCGGGGAGCTGTTTTTT
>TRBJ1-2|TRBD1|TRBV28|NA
CASSLVGGQGGGYTF
TGTGCCAGCAGTTTAGTGGGTGGACAGGGAGGCGGCTACACCTTC
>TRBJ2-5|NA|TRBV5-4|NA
CASSLAGTQETQYF
TGTGCCAGCAGCTTGGCCGGGACTCAAGAGACCCAGTACTTC
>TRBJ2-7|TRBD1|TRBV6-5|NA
CASTRTGEASYEQYF
TGTGCCAGCACGAGGACAGGGGAAGCCTCCTACGAGCAGTACTTC
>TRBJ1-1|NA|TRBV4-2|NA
CASSQGGGGARGTEAFF
TGTGCCAGCAGCCAAGGGGGTGGGGGGGCGCGGGGCACTGAAGCTTTCTTT